One sample yielded the 5 T cell receptor beta chains listed below, sequenced in a study of technical replicates of blood from a few donors. Data came from immunoSEQ multiplex PCR; TCRdb stores just in-frame clones and leaves some out. The sample yields about 83,000 clones, about 92% seen once. The specimen sequenced was T cells isolated from PBMCs. The receptor source for this set is a human donor in good health.

V gene TRBV6-5 combines with J gene TRBJ1-2, with D unclear. From germline, CDR1 is MNHEY and CDR2 SVGAGI. The CDR3 is 14 residues long. Trimming shortened V by 7 bases and J by 8 bases, and 20 bases separated the two germline ends. The CDR3 is CASTTGRTHGGYTF. The DNA of the CDR3 is TGTGCCAGCACAACCGGGAGAACCCATGGAGGCTACACCTTC.

The CDR3 bases are TGTGCCAGCAGCTTCCTGACAGACCACACTGAAGCTTTCTTT. Translated, it gives CASSFLTDHTEAFF. V and J are TRBV11-2 and TRBJ1-1; tentatively, D is TRBD1 (5 bases). Germline CDR1 is SGHAT and CDR2 is FQNNGV. CDR3 size: 14 residues. V gave up 3 bases and J gave up 3 bases, with 11 bases separating them.

The rearrangement links TRBV5-1 to TRBJ2-7; 7 bases match TRBD2. V shed 0 bases, J shed 2 bases, and the junction held 5 bases outside the gene matches. In germline, CDR1 is SGHRS, CDR2 YFSETQ. The CDR3 loop spans 15 amino acids. This CDR3 is CASSLESGGAYEQYF. In DNA form, the CDR3 reads TGCGCCAGCAGCTTGGAGTCGGGGGGAGCCTACGAGCAGTACTTC.

The rearrangement uses TRBV4-1 and TRBJ1-4; 7 bases match TRBD1. The CDR3 has 15 residues. The trim removed 3 bases at V and 7 bases at J, leaving 8 bases unmatched. Germline values: CDR1 MGHRA, CDR2 YSYEKL. CDR3 DNA: TGCGCCAGCAGCCAGTTAGACAGGGAAAGTGAAAAACTGTTTTTT. Encoded protein: CASSQLDRESEKLFF.

J is TRBJ2-2 and V is TRBV9, with 7 bases fitting TRBD2. Losses at the gene ends were 3 bases for V and 2 bases for J; bases not matched to a gene: 7. Germline CDR1 SGDLS, CDR2 YYNGEE. The CDR3 runs 16 residues. The CDR3 DNA sequence: TGTGCCAGCAGCGGGGTACCGGGGGGTAACACCGGGGAGCTGTTTTTT. It specifies CASSGVPGGNTGELFF.